These 6 T cell receptor beta chains originate from one sample sequenced in a study of T cell repertoires and HLA-DP antigens. Libraries were prepared by immunoSEQ multiplex PCR; TCRdb keeps only in-frame clonotypes and omits some of them. The data show about 89,000 clones, approximately 89% seen once. For these TCRs, the target antigens are not known. Sequencing was carried out using CD4+ T cells from PBMCs. These receptors were taken from a man aged 45-65 years in good health and CMV-seronegative.

The rearrangement uses TRBV28 and TRBJ1-2; D is undetermined. The CDR3 contains 14 residues. Germline V gives CDR1 MDHEN, CDR2 SYDVKM. With 7 bases removed from V and 2 bases from J, the gap between germline ends came to 14 bases. DNA of the CDR3: TGTGCCAGCAAACTTCCGGGCGAAAACTATGGCTACACCTTC. It codes for CASKLPGENYGYTF.

The chain uses TRBV21-1 and TRBJ2-1; the D call TRBD2 from the table was never checked on the DNA. TRBV21-1 is a recognized pseudogene. This CDR3 comprises 17 residues. Written as DNA, the CDR3 is TGTGCCAGCAGCAAAGTTTGGCTAGCGGTGACTTACAATGAGCAGTTCTTC. Protein: CASSKVWLAVTYNEQFF.

The genes are TRBV30 and TRBJ2-1; TRBD2 might be the D (5 bases). V lost 7 bases to trimming and J lost 5 bases, with 15 bases between them. This CDR3 spans 13 amino acids. The germline V gene encodes CDR1 GTSNPN and CDR2 SVGIG (reference sequence). Here the CDR3 reads CAFGEWTHNEQFF. CDR3 nucleotide sequence: TGTGCCTTCGGGGAGTGGACCCACAATGAGCAGTTCTTC.

The chain recombines TRBV5-1 with TRBJ2-3; the D gene is possibly TRBD2 (5 bases). Germline V gene sequence: CDR1 SGHRS, CDR2 YFSETQ. The V end was cut by 0 bases, the J end by 3 bases, with 11 bases between. The CDR3 contains 15 residues. In DNA form, the CDR3 reads TGCGCCAGCAGCTTGGCCGGGGTAGGGACAGATACGCAGTATTTT. This sequence encodes CASSLAGVGTDTQYF.

The sample holds one count of this clone. The rearrangement joins TRBV5-4 to TRBJ1-2, with TRBD1 matching 9 bases. The CDR3 is made up of 15 amino acids. The germline V gene has CDR1 SGHNT and CDR2 YYREEE (reference sequence). The J segment lost 4 bases and the V segment lost 1 base, leaving 5 bases of the junction unmatched. CDR3 region: CASSLTGTGTYGYTF. The CDR3, as DNA: TGTGCCAGCAGCTTGACCGGGACAGGGACCTATGGCTACACCTTC.

The chain's CDR3 is CASSQDLETTKETQYF. Here the CDR3 DNA reads TGTGCCAGCAGCCAAGATCTCGAGACAACCAAAGAGACCCAGTACTTC. This chain links TRBV14 with TRBJ2-5; D is undetermined. The CDR3 consists of 16 residues. Germline CDR1 reads SGHDN; CDR2 reads FVKESK. Trimming shortened V by 0 bases and J by 3 bases, and 14 bases separated the two germline ends.